This TCR beta chain was profiled in a study of identical twins. Points from the study as a whole: The analysis was cross-sectional rather than longitudinal within donors. Those out-of-frame alpha sequences shared by twins showed an excess of low generation probability.

This clonotype was found a few times. The antigen is unknown. TCRdb reprocessed the 5' RACE reads via MiXCR and lists one record per CDR3 protein. The sample yields 570,000 or so distinct CDR3 sequences, around 9.6% seen once. CDR3 length: 13 residues. V lost 5 bases, J lost 4 bases, and 8 bases lay in between. Germline loops: CDR1 KGHDR, CDR2 SFDVKD. These data also featured in a second study, about yellow fever vaccine responses in identical twins.

The receptor comes from a woman aged 18-29 years in good health. The rearrangement uses TRBV24-1 and TRBJ2-1, with D perhaps TRBD1 (5 bases). Sequencing used PBMCs. Here the CDR3 reads CATSARAYNEQFF. DNA of the CDR3: TGTGCCACCAGTGCCAGGGCGTACAATGAGCAGTTCTTC.